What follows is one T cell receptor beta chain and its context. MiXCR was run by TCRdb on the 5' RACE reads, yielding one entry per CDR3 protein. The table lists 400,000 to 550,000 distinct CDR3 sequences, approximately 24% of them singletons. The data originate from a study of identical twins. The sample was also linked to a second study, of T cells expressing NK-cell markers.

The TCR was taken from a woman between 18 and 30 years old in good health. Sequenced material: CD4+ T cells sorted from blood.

The CDR3 DNA follows: TGTGCCATCAGTGAGTCCACCGGGAGCGCCTACAATGAGCAGTTCTTC. Encoded protein: CAISESTGSAYNEQFF. The chain couples TRBV10-3 to TRBJ2-1, with D possibly TRBD2 on 6 matching bases. Trimming left V 0 bases short and J 2 bases short, with 11 bases between. Germline-derived CDR1 and CDR2 are ENHRY and SYGVKD. CDR3 length: 16 residues.